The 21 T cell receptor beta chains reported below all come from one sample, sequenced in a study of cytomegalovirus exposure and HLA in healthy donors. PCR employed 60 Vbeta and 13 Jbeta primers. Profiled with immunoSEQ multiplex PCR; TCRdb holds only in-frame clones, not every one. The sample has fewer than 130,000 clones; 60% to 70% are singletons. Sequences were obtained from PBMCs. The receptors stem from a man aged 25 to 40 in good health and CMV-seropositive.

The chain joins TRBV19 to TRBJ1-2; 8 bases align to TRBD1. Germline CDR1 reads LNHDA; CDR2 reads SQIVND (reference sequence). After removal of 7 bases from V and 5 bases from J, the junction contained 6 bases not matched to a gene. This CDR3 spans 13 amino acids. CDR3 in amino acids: CASNNDRGYGYTF. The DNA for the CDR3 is TGTGCCAGTAACAATGACAGGGGTTATGGCTACACCTTC.

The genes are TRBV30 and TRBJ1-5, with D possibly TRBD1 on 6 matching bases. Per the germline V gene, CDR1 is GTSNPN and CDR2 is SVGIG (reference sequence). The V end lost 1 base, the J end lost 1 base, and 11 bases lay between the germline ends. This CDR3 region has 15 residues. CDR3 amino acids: CAWSGEGVSNQPQHF. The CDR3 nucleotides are TGTGCCTGGAGTGGGGAGGGGGTAAGCAATCAGCCCCAGCATTTT.

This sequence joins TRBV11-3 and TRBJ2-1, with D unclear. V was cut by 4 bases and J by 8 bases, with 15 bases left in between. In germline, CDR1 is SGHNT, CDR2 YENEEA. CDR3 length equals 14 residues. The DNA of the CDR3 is TGTGCCAGCAGCTCGGATATGGGCGCCGATGAGCAGTTCTTC. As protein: CASSSDMGADEQFF.

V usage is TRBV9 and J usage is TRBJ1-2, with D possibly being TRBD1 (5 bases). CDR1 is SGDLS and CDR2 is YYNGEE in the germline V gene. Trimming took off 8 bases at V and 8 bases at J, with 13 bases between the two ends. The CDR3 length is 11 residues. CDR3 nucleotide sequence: TGTGCCAGTCACGGGGCGGGAGGCTACACCTTC. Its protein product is CASHGAGGYTF.

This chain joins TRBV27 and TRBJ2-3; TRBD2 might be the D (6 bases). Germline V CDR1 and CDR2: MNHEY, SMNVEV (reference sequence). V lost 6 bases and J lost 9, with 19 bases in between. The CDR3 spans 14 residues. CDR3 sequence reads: CASRSAGGPMTQYF. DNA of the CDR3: TGTGCCAGCAGAAGCGCCGGGGGACCAATGACGCAGTATTTT.

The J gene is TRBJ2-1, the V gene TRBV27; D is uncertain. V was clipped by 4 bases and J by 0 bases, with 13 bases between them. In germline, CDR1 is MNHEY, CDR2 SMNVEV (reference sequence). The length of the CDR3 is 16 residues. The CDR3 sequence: CASSSPHAASYNEQFF. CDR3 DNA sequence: TGTGCCAGCAGTTCCCCCCACGCGGCCTCCTACAATGAGCAGTTCTTC.

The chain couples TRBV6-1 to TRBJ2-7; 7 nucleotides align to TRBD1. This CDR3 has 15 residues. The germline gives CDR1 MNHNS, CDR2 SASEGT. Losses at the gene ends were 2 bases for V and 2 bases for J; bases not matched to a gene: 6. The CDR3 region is CASSELGTVPYEQYF. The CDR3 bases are TGTGCCAGCAGTGAATTAGGGACAGTCCCCTACGAGCAGTACTTC.

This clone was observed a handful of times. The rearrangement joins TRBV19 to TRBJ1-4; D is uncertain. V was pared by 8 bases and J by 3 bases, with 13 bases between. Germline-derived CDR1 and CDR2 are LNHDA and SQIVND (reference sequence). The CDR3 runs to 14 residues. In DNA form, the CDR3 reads TGTGCCAGTCAAAGCGGCAGCTCTAATGAAAAACTGTTTTTT. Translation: CASQSGSSNEKLFF.

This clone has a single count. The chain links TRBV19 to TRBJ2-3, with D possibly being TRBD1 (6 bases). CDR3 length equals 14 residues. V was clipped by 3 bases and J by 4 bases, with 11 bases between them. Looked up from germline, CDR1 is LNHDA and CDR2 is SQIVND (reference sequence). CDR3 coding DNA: TGTGCCAGTAGTATTGGCAGGGGAGCAGATACGCAGTATTTT. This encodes CASSIGRGADTQYF.

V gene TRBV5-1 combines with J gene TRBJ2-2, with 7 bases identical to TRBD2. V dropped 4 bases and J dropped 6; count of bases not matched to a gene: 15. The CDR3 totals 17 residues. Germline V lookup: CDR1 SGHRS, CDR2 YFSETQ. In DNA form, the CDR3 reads TGCGCCAGCAGCCTCCTCAGCGGGGCCCTGGGAGCCGGGGAGCTGTTTTTT. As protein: CASSLLSGALGAGELFF.

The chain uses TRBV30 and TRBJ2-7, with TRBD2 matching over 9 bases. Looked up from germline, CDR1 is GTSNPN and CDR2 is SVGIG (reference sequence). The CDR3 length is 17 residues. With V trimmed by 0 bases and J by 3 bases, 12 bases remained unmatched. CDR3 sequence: CAWSVVHGAGGIYEQYF. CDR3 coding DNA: TGTGCCTGGAGTGTAGTTCACGGGGCGGGGGGGATCTACGAGCAGTACTTC.

The CDR3 nucleotides are TGCGCCAGCAGCTCGCAGGTGGGAACTAATGAAAAACTGTTTTTT. It yields the protein CASSSQVGTNEKLFF. The gene calls are TRBV5-1 and TRBJ1-4, with unresolved D. CDR3 length: 15 residues. Germline assignment: CDR1 SGHRS and CDR2 YFSETQ. The ends were cut back, 3 bases at V and 1 base at J, with 10 bases in the middle.

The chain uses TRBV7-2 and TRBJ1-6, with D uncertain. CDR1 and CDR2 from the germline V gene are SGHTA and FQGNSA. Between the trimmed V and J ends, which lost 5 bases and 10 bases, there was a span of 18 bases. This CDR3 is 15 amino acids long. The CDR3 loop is CASSPIYSQGSPLHF. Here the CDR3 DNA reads TGTGCCAGCAGCCCTATATACAGCCAAGGCTCACCCCTCCACTTT.

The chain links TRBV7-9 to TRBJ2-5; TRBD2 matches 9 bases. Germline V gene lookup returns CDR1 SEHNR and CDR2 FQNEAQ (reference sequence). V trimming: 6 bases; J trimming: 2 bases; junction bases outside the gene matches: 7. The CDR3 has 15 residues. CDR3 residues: CASSKSGGWQETQYF. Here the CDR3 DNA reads TGTGCCAGCAGTAAAAGCGGGGGGTGGCAAGAGACCCAGTACTTC. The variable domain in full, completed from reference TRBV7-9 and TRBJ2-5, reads DTGVSQNPRHKITKRGQNVTFRCDPISEHNRLYWYRQTLGQGPEFLTYFQNEAQLEKSRLLSDRFSAERPKGSFSTLEIQRTEQGDSAMYLCASSKSGGWQETQYFGPGTRLLVL.

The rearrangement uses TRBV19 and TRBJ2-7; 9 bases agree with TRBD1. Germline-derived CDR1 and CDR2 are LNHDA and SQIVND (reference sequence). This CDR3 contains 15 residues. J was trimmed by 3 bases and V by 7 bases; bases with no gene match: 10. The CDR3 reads CASTAGTGKFYEQYF. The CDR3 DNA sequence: TGTGCCAGTACCGCCGGGACAGGGAAGTTCTACGAGCAGTACTTC.

The CDR3 DNA sequence: TGTGCCAGCGGTACGGGAGTTACGCAGTATTTT. Translation: CASGTGVTQYF. The chain combines TRBV2 with TRBJ2-3; weak D call: TRBD2 (6 bases). Trimming shortened V by 8 bases and J by 8 bases, and 11 bases separated the two germline ends. Germline loops: CDR1 SNHLY, CDR2 FYNNEI. This CDR3 region has 11 residues.

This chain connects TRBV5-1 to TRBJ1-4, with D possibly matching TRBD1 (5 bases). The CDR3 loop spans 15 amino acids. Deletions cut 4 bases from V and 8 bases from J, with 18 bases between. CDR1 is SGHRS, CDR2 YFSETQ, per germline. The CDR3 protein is CASSHDRHPEEKLFF. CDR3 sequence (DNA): TGCGCCAGCAGCCACGACAGACATCCTGAGGAAAAACTGTTTTTT.

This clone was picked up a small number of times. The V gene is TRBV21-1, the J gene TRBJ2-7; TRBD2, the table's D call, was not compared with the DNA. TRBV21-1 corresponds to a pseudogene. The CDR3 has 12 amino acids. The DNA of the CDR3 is TGTGCCAGCACCAGCGACTCCTACGAGCAGTACTTC. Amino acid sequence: CASTSDSYEQYF.

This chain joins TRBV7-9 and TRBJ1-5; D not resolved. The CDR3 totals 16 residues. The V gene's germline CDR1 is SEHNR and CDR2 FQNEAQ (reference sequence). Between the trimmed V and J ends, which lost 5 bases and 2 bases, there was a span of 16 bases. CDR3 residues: CASSPGRVGGNQPQHF. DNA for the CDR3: TGTGCCAGCAGCCCTGGACGAGTCGGGGGCAATCAGCCCCAGCATTTT.

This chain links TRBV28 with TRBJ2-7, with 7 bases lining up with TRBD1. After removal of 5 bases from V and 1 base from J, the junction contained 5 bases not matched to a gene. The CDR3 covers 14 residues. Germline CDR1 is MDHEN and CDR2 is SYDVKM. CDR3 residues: CASSATGLSYEQYF. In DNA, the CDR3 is TGTGCCAGCAGTGCGACAGGGTTGTCCTACGAGCAGTACTTC.

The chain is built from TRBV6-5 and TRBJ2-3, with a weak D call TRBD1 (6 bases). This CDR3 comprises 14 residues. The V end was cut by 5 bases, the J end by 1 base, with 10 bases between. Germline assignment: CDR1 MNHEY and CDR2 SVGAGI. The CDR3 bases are TGTGCCAGCAGTATCAACAGGGGCACAGATACGCAGTATTTT. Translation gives CASSINRGTDTQYF.